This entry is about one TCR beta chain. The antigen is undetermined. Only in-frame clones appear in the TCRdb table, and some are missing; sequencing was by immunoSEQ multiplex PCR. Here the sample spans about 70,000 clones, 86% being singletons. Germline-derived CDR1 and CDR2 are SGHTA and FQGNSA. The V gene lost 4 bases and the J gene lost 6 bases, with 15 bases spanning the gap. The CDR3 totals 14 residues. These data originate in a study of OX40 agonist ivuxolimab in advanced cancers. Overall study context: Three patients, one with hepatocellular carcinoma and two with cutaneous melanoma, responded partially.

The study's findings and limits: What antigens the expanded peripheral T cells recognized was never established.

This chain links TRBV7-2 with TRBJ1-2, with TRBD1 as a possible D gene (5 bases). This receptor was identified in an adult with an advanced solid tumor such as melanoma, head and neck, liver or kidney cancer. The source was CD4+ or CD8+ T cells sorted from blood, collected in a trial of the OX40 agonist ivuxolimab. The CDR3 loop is CASSYPTESNGYTF. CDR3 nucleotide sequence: TGTGCCAGCAGCTACCCGACAGAAAGTAATGGCTACACCTTC.